This T cell receptor beta chain emerged from a study of T cells after yellow fever vaccination. Comment on this clonotype: The antigen is undetermined.

Study results and limitations: Peaking on day 5 versus 15, the secondary response was faster but weaker.

TCRdb re-analysed the 5' RACE reads in MiXCR, keeping a single row per CDR3 protein. The profile shows 120,000 or so distinct CDR3 sequences, roughly 15% of them singletons. This TCR derives from a man younger than 35 who received the YFV17D yellow fever vaccine. The specimen comprised CD8+ T cells sorted from PBMCs, sampled 5 days after the yellow fever booster vaccination.

Written as DNA, the CDR3 is TGTGCCAGCAGCCGCCTAGGTTCACCCCTCCACTTT. Translating gives CASSRLGSPLHF. The V call is TRBV13, the J call TRBJ1-6; the D is unclear. Between the trimmed V and J ends, which lost 5 bases and 9 bases, there was a span of 8 bases. The CDR3 runs to 12 residues. CDR1 and CDR2 (germline): PRHDT, FYEKMQ (reference sequence).